The rows below give T cell receptor beta chains drawn from one sample of a study of a mutant IDH1 vaccine in newly diagnosed glioma. Their antigens are not known. Produced via immunoSEQ multiplex PCR; TCRdb's table is partial and in-frame only. Counted here are some 55,000 clones, approximately 90% occurring once; the ten biggest clones make up approximately 4.2%. This specimen was PBMCs, taken from a glioma patient whose treatment included an IDH1 peptide vaccine. These receptors were taken from a woman between 40 and 50 years old with glioma. The CDR3 runs from the conserved cysteine through the conserved F or W. The D gene is left open where the match is weak. The listing skips clone size in some rows; elsewhere it reads once, few, many or a size class.

v_gene	abundance	j_gene	d_gene	CDR3aa	CDR3nt
TRBV15	.	TRBJ1-1	.	CATSTASTEAFF	TGTGCCACCAGCACGGCCTCAACTGAAGCTTTCTTT
TRBV6-6	few	TRBJ1-1	.	CASSGTGYTEAFF	TGTGCCAGCAGCGGCACAGGGTACACTGAAGCTTTCTTT
TRBV6-5	.	TRBJ2-5	TRBD2	CASTSGRAGETQYF	TGTGCCAGCACGAGCGGGAGGGCCGGGGAGACCCAGTACTTC
TRBV28	once	TRBJ1-5	.	CASSFIWVPPERPQHF	TGTGCCAGCAGTTTTATCTGGGTGCCCCCCGAGCGGCCCCAGCATTTT
TRBV18	.	TRBJ1-3	TRBD1	CASSQDTGAGNTIYF	TGTGCCAGCTCACAAGATACAGGGGCTGGAAACACCATATATTTT
TRBV6-1	few	TRBJ2-5	.	CASIGKGWETQYF	TGTGCCAGCATCGGCAAGGGCTGGGAGACCCAGTACTTC
TRBV9	once	TRBJ2-5	TRBD2	CASSPRLAGPPQETQYF	TGTGCCAGCAGCCCAAGACTAGCGGGCCCTCCTCAAGAGACCCAGTACTTC
TRBV7-9	.	TRBJ1-6	TRBD1	CASSRGQGAYNSPLHF	TGTGCCAGCAGCCGGGGACAGGGCGCCTATAATTCACCCCTCCACTTT
TRBV6-5	.	TRBJ1-3	.	CASVHPSGSGNTIYF	TGTGCCAGCGTCCACCCGTCAGGTAGTGGAAACACCATATATTTT
TRBV18	once	TRBJ1-2	.	CASSPTGYGYTF	TGTGCCAGCTCACCCACCGGCTATGGCTACACCTTC
TRBV6-5	.	TRBJ1-1	.	CASSRQFLGTEAFF	TGTGCCAGCAGCCGACAGTTCTTAGGGACTGAAGCTTTCTTT
TRBV5-8	.	TRBJ2-5	TRBD2	CASRWGLAGLQETQYF	TGTGCCAGCAGGTGGGGACTAGCGGGCCTGCAAGAGACCCAGTACTTC
TRBV4-2	few	TRBJ1-1	.	CASSQEEPANTEAFF	TGTGCCAGCAGCCAAGAAGAGCCAGCGAACACTGAAGCTTTCTTT
TRBV7-8	once	TRBJ2-7	.	CASSPDGKLISYEQYF	TGTGCCAGCAGCCCCGACGGGAAATTGATCTCCTACGAGCAGTACTTC
TRBV6-6	.	TRBJ2-7	.	CAVLGGGSSYEQYF	TGTGCCGTCCTGGGGGGGGGCTCCTCCTACGAGCAGTACTTC
TRBV19	.	TRBJ1-5	TRBD1	CASRTGQRRQPQHF	TGTGCCAGTAGGACGGGACAGAGGAGACAGCCCCAGCATTTT
TRBV9	.	TRBJ2-3	TRBD2	CASSLSSGFTDTQYF	TGTGCCAGCAGCCTTTCTAGCGGATTCACAGATACGCAGTATTTT
TRBV5-4	.	TRBJ1-2	.	CASSPTGTNYGYTF	TGTGCCAGCAGCCCTACGGGCACTAACTATGGCTACACCTTC
TRBV2	.	TRBJ1-2	.	CASSTNTGSFYGYTF	TGTGCCAGCAGCACTAATACAGGGTCTTTCTATGGCTACACCTTC
TRBV6-5	once	TRBJ2-3	TRBD1	CASSPGGVGTDTQYF	TGTGCCAGCAGCCCAGGGGGCGTCGGCACAGATACGCAGTATTTT
TRBV15	once	TRBJ2-5	.	CATSRDEGETQYF	TGTGCCACCAGCAGAGACGAGGGGGAGACCCAGTACTTC
TRBV30	.	TRBJ1-4	.	CAWSVLGQPNEKLFF	TGTGCCTGGAGTGTACTTGGGCAGCCTAATGAAAAACTGTTTTTT
TRBV4-3	.	TRBJ1-2	.	CASSQTAGDGYTF	TGCGCCAGCAGCCAAACGGCGGGGGACGGCTACACCTTC
TRBV7-8	once	TRBJ2-1	TRBD2	CASSINLLAGPTSEQFF	TGTGCCAGCAGCATCAACCTTTTAGCGGGACCCACCAGTGAGCAGTTCTTC
TRBV5-1	.	TRBJ1-3	.	CASSLVAGSSGNTIYF	TGCGCCAGCAGCTTGGTTGCAGGAAGCTCTGGAAACACCATATATTTT
TRBV6-5	.	TRBJ2-3	TRBD2	CASSYSGRGLDTQYF	TGTGCCAGCAGTTACAGCGGGAGAGGTTTAGATACGCAGTATTTT
TRBV30	.	TRBJ2-3	.	CAWSGGLWTDLDIGATQYF	TGTGCCTGGAGTGGGGGCCTATGGACTGATTTAGATATAGGAGCGACGCAGTATTTT
TRBV7-2	.	TRBJ2-7	.	CASSWSAGGPYEQYF	TGTGCCAGCAGCTGGAGCGCGGGTGGGCCCTACGAGCAGTACTTC
TRBV4-3	.	TRBJ1-2	.	CASSQDLGIGGYTF	TGCGCCAGCAGCCAAGATCTGGGAATTGGGGGCTACACCTTC
TRBV15	few	TRBJ1-4	.	CATSRDMSRNEKLFF	TGTGCCACCAGCAGAGATATGTCCAGGAATGAAAAACTGTTTTTT
TRBV28	.	TRBJ1-4	.	CASTTRTTATNEKLFF	TGTGCCAGCACGACTCGGACAACAGCAACTAATGAAAAACTGTTTTTT
TRBV6-6	.	TRBJ1-2	.	CASSYRQDVHGYTF	TGTGCCAGCAGTTATAGGCAGGATGTGCATGGCTACACCTTC
TRBV4-2	.	TRBJ2-3	.	CASSQDRGGPADTQYF	TGTGCCAGCAGCCAAGATAGGGGGGGCCCAGCAGATACGCAGTATTTT
TRBV6-5	few	TRBJ2-1	.	CASTWSGSYNEQFF	TGTGCCAGCACCTGGTCGGGCTCCTACAATGAGCAGTTCTTC
TRBV4-3	.	TRBJ2-1	TRBD2	CASSQPGGGARNEQFF	TGCGCCAGCAGCCAACCAGGCGGGGGGGCCAGGAATGAGCAGTTCTTC
TRBV27	.	TRBJ2-5	TRBD1	CASSLEPPGQGGETQYF	TGTGCCAGCAGTTTAGAGCCCCCGGGACAGGGTGGAGAGACCCAGTACTTC
TRBV5-1	.	TRBJ2-2	.	CASSFSLGGELFF	TGCGCCAGCAGCTTTAGTTTGGGCGGGGAGCTGTTTTTT
TRBV6-5	.	TRBJ1-1	.	CASSYRGEAFF	TGTGCCAGCAGTTACAGGGGAGAAGCTTTCTTT
TRBV7-9	.	TRBJ2-2	.	CASSLSSGYTGELFF	TGTGCCAGCAGCTTATCGAGCGGATACACCGGGGAGCTGTTTTTT
TRBV6-1	.	TRBJ2-3	TRBD1	CASSVDRVGTDTQYF	TGTGCCAGCAGTGTCGACAGGGTGGGCACAGATACGCAGTATTTT
TRBV19	.	TRBJ1-1	.	CATHLNTEAFF	TGTGCCACACACCTGAACACTGAAGCTTTCTTT
TRBV19	.	TRBJ2-1	TRBD1	CASSTDRANSYNEQFF	TGTGCCAGTAGTACCGACAGGGCCAACTCCTACAATGAGCAGTTCTTC
TRBV30	.	TRBJ1-1	.	CAWARAANTEAFF	TGTGCCTGGGCGAGGGCAGCGAACACTGAAGCTTTCTTT
TRBV14	.	TRBJ2-5	.	CASSQGGPRGETQYF	TGTGCCAGCAGCCAAGGGGGGCCCCGGGGAGAGACCCAGTACTTC
TRBV4-1	.	TRBJ1-1	.	CASRPPDSEAFF	TGCGCCAGCAGACCACCGGACAGTGAAGCTTTCTTT
TRBV10-2	.	TRBJ1-1	.	CASTPRGGATTEAFF	TGCGCCAGCACTCCGAGGGGGGGGGCCACAACTGAAGCTTTCTTT
TRBV10-3	.	TRBJ2-1	TRBD2	CAIGIWGEGLFF	TGTGCCATCGGAATTTGGGGGGAGGGCCTATTCTTC
TRBV19	.	TRBJ2-3	TRBD2	CASSFGGGSLTDTQYF	TGTGCCAGTAGTTTCGGCGGGGGGTCCCTCACAGATACGCAGTATTTT
TRBV29-1	.	TRBJ1-1	TRBD1	CSVGTGNTEAFF	TGCAGCGTGGGGACAGGGAACACTGAAGCTTTCTTT
TRBV7-2	few	TRBJ1-6	TRBD1	CASSPGTGNVGGNSPLHF	TGTGCCAGCAGCCCCGGGACAGGGAACGTCGGAGGAAATTCACCCCTCCACTTT
TRBV7-3	.	TRBJ1-1	TRBD1	CASSSTGAGTEAFF	TGTGCCAGCAGCTCAACAGGGGCGGGTACTGAAGCTTTCTTT
TRBV20-1	.	TRBJ1-1	.	CSARDREAFF	TGCAGTGCTAGAGACAGGGAAGCTTTCTTT
TRBV18	.	TRBJ1-1	.	CASSPLRGGTEAFF	TGTGCCAGCTCACCCCTACGGGGGGGCACTGAAGCTTTCTTT
TRBV6-5	.	TRBJ1-3	.	CASSPDRGSGNTIYF	TGTGCCAGCAGTCCAGACAGAGGCTCTGGAAACACCATATATTTT
TRBV6-6	.	TRBJ1-1	TRBD1	CASGPMWTGRTEAFF	TGTGCCAGCGGGCCTATGTGGACAGGGCGGACTGAAGCTTTCTTT
TRBV14	.	TRBJ2-1	.	CASSHEGTRNRLYNEQFF	TGTGCCAGCAGCCACGAAGGGACTCGCAATCGATTATACAATGAGCAGTTCTTC
TRBV12-5	.	TRBJ1-1	.	CASGLVGDWGTEAFF	TGTGCTAGTGGTTTGGTGGGGGACTGGGGAACTGAAGCTTTCTTT
TRBV4-1	.	TRBJ2-7	.	CASTSDVSGVGEQYF	TGCGCCAGCACCTCGGACGTCTCGGGTGTAGGCGAGCAGTACTTC
TRBV7-9	.	TRBJ1-6	.	CASSLAPNSPLHF	TGTGCCAGCAGCTTAGCTCCAAATTCACCCCTCCACTTT
TRBV14	.	TRBJ1-5	.	CASSQEEKPNQPQHF	TGTGCCAGCAGCCAAGAGGAAAAACCCAATCAGCCCCAGCATTTT